The clone carrying this T cell receptor beta chain was detected ten times or more. The data were obtained in a study of T cells in Graves' hyperthyroidism and ophthalmopathy. From RNA transcripts, TCR beta CDR3 regions were amplified. The TCR CDR3 was amplified in a first-round RT-PCR using the HTBI primer set. Via MiXCR, TCRdb re-called the multiplex PCR reads, giving one row per CDR3 protein. The data hold around 300,000 distinct CDR3 sequences, with approximately 15% observed a single time. Germline V gives CDR1 MNHEY, CDR2 SVGAGI. The CDR3 extends over 15 amino acids. V dropped 2 bases and J dropped 0 bases, with 10 bases sitting between them.

This clonotype originated in a woman aged 40 to 49 with Graves' hyperthyroidism. The sequenced sample consisted of blood. The chain recombines TRBV6-5 with TRBJ1-1; TRBD1 is a possible D gene (5 bases). This chain's CDR3 is CASSYSLGVNTEAFF. The CDR3, as DNA: TGTGCCAGCAGTTACAGTTTGGGGGTGAACACTGAAGCTTTCTTT.